This T cell receptor beta chain is from a study of blood T cell repertoires in COVID-19. Profiled with immunoSEQ multiplex PCR; TCRdb holds only in-frame clones, not every one. Of fewer than 250,000 clones listed, roughly 82% are singletons. The germline CDR1 and CDR2 sequences are ENHRY and SYGVKD. The CDR3 extends over 14 amino acids. Between the trimmed V and J ends, which lost 3 bases and 4 bases, there was a span of 12 bases. The TCR sequence derives from a woman aged 80 or over with COVID-19, enrolled during active disease. This chain connects TRBV10-3 to TRBJ1-2, with D tentatively TRBD1 (5 bases). Source material: peripheral blood. The CDR3 is CAISEEQASYGYTF. The CDR3 bases are TGTGCCATCAGTGAAGAACAGGCTTCCTATGGCTACACCTTC.